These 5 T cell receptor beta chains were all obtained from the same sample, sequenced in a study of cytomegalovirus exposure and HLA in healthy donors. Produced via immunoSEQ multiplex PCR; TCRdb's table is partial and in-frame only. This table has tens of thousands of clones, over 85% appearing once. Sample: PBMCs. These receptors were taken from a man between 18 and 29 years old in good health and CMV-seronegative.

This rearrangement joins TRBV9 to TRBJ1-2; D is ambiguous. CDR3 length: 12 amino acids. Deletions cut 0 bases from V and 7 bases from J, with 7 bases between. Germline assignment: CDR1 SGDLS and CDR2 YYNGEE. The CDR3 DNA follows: TGTGCCAGCAGCGTAGCTTTCGGTGGCTACACCTTC. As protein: CASSVAFGGYTF.

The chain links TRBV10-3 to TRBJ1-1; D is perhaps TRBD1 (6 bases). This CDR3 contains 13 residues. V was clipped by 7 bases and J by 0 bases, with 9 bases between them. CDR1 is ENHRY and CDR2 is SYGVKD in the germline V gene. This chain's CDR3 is CAITDRMNTEAFF. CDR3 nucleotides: TGTGCCATCACCGACAGGATGAACACTGAAGCTTTCTTT.

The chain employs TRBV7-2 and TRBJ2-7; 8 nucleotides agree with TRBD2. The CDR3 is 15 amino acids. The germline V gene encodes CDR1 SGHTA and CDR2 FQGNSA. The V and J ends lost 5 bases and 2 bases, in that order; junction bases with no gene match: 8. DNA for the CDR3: TGTGCCAGCAGCGACGGCGGGGGGTTAACCTACGAGCAGTACTTC. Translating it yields CASSDGGGLTYEQYF.

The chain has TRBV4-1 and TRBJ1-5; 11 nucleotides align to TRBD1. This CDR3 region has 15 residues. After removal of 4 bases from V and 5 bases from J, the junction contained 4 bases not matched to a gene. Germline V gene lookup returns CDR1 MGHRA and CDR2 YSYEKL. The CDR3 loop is CASSPGTGGYQPQHF. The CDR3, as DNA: TGCGCCAGCAGCCCAGGGACAGGGGGTTATCAGCCCCAGCATTTT.

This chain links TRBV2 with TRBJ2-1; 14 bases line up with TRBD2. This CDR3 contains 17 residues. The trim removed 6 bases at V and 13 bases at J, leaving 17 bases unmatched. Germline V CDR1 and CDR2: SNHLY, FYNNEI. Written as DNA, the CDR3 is TGTGCCAGCAGGGGAAGCCCGGGACTAGCGGGAGCCCGGCCACAGTTCTTC. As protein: CASRGSPGLAGARPQFF.